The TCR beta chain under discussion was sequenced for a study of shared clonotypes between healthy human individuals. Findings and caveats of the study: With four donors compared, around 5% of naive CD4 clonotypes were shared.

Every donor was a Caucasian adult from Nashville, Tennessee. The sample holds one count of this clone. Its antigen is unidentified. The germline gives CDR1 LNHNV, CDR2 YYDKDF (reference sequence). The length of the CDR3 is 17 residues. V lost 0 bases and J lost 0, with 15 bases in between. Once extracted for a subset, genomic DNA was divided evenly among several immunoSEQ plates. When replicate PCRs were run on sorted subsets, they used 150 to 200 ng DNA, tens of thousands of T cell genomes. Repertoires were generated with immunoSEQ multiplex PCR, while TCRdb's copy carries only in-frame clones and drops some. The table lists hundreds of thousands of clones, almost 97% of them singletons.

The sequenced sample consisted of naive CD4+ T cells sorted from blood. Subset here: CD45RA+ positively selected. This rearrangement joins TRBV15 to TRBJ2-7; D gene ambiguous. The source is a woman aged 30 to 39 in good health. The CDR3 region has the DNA TGTGCCACCAGCAGAGATCTCTGGGGATCAAGCTCCTACGAGCAGTACTTC. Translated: CATSRDLWGSSSYEQYF.